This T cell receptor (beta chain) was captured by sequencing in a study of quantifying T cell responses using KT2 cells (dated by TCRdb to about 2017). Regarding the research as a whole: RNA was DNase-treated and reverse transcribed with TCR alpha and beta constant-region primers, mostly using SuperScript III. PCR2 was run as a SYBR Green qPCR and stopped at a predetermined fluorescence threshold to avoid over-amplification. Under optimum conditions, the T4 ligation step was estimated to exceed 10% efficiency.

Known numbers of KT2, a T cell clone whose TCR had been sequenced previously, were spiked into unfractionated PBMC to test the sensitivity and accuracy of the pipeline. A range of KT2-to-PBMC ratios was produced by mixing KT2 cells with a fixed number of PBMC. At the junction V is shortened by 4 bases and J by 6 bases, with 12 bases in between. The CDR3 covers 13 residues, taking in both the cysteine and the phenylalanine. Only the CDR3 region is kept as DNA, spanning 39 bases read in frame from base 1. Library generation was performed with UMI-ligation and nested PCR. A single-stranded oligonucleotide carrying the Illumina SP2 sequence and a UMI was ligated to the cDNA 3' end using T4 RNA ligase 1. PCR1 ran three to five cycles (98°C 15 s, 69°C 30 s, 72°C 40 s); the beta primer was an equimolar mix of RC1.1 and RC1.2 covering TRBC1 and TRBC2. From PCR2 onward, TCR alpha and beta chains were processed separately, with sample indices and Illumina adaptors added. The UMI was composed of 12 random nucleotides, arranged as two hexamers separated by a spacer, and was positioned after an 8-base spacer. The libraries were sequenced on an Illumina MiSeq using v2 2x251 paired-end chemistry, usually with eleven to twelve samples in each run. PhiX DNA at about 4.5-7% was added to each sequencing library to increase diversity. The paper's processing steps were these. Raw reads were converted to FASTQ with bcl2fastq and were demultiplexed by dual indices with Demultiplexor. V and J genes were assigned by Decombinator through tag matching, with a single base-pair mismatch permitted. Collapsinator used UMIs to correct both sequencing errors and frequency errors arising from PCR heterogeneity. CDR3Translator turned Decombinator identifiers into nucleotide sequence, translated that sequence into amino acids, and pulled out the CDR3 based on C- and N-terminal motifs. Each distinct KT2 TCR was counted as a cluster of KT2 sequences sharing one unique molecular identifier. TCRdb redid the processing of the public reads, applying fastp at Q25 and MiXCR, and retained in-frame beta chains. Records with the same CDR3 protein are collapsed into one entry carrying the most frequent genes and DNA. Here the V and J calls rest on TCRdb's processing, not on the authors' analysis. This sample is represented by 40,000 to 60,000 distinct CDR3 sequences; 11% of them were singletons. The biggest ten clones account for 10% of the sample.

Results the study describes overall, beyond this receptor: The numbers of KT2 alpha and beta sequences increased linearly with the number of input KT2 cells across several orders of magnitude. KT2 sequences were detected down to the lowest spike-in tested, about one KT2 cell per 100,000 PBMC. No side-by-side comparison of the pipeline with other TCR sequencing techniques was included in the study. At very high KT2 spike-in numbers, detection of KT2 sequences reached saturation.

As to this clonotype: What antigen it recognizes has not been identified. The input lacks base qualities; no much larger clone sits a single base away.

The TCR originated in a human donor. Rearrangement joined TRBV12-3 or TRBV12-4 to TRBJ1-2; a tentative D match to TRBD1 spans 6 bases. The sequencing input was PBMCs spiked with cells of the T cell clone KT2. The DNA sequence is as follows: TGTGCCAGCAGTTACAGGGTTGAAGATGGCTACACCTTC. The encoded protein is CASSYRVEDGYTF.